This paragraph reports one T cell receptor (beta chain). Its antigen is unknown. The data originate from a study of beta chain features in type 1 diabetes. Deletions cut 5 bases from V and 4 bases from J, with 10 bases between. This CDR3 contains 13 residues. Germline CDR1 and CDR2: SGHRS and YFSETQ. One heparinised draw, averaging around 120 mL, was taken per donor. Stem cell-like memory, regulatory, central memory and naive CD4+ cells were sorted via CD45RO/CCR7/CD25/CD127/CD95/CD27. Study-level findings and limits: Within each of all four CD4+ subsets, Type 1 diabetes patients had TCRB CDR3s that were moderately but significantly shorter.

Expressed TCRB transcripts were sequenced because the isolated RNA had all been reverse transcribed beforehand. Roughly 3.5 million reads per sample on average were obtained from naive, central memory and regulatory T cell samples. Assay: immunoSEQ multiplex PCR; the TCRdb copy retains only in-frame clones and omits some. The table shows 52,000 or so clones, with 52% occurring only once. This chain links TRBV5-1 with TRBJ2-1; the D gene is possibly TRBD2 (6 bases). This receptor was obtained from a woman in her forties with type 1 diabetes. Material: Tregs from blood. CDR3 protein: CASSTGGYNEQFF. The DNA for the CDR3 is TGCGCCAGCAGTACCGGGGGATACAATGAGCAGTTCTTC.